The 29 T cell receptor beta chains below all came from one sample that was sequenced in a study. Cells sorted as Tregs were CD4+, CD25+ and CD127-/low. Each CDR3 protein gets one entry after TCRdb re-called the 5' RACE reads with MiXCR. The table has 9,500 to 15,000 distinct CDR3 sequences, roughly half seen once. Material: tumor-infiltrating Tregs sorted from the breast tumor. The receptors derive from a female donor with breast cancer.

The chain carries TRBV5-1 and TRBJ2-5; TRBD1 matches 7 bases. From germline, CDR1 is SGHRS and CDR2 YFSETQ. After removal of 4 bases from V and 7 bases from J, the junction contained 10 bases not matched to a gene. The length of the CDR3 is 14 residues. In nucleotides, the CDR3 is TGCGCCAGCAGCGCCTCGGGGACAGAAGGGACCCAGTACTTC. The encoded protein is CASSASGTEGTQYF.

The chain has TRBV10-3 and TRBJ2-3, with D hard to call. V shed 4 bases and J shed 1 base, with 15 bases lying between them. Germline V gene sequence: CDR1 ENHRY, CDR2 SYGVKD. CDR3 size: 16 residues. The CDR3 loop is CAISVSVTERTDTQYF. CDR3 bases: TGTGCCATCAGTGTATCTGTTACAGAACGCACAGATACGCAGTATTTT.

The V and J genes are TRBV5-1 and TRBJ2-5; TRBD1 agrees at 7 bases. Germline values: CDR1 SGHRS, CDR2 YFSETQ. Trimming removed 4 bases from V and 4 bases from J; junction bases left unmatched: 10. The CDR3 totals 15 residues. CDR3 sequence (DNA): TGCGCCAGCAGCGTCGACACCGGGACAGCAGAGACCCAGTACTTC. Its protein product is CASSVDTGTAETQYF. Drawing the rest from reference TRBV5-1 and TRBJ2-5, the complete variable domain is KAGVTQTPRYLIKTRGQQVTLSCSPISGHRSVSWYQQTPGQGLQFLFEYFSETQRNKGNFPGRFSGRQFSNSRSEMNVSTLELGDSALYLCASSVDTGTAETQYFGPGTRLLVL.

The gene calls are TRBV20-1 and TRBJ2-1; D unresolved. The CDR3 is 14 amino acids. The V end was cut by 5 bases, the J end by 0 bases, with 11 bases between. Germline values: CDR1 DFQATT, CDR2 SNEGSKA (reference sequence). CDR3 residues: CSALTTSSYNEQFF. The CDR3 nucleotides read TGCAGTGCTCTTACGACGAGCTCCTACAATGAGCAGTTCTTC.

The CDR3 loop is CASNSADTQYF. Here the CDR3 DNA reads TGTGCCAGCAATAGTGCAGATACGCAGTATTTT. This chain connects TRBV6-2 or TRBV6-3 to TRBJ2-3; no definite D call. Germline values: CDR1 MNHEY, CDR2 SVGEGT. The V and J ends lost 7 bases and 4 bases respectively, with 6 bases between them. This CDR3 contains 11 residues.

Concerning this clonotype itself: The CDR3 does not close with the conserved phenylalanine or tryptophan, likely indicating a read error. The gene calls are TRBV9 and TRBJ2-3; unclear D gene. The CDR3 totals 15 residues. Germline V gives CDR1 SGDLS, CDR2 YYNGEE. The CDR3 DNA is TGTGCCAGCAGCGCCCACCCCGCGACCGCAGATACTCAGTATCTT. Residues: CASSAHPATADTQYL.

In regard to this clonotype: One end of the junction is discordant with germline, which a read error may explain. This chain connects TRBV6-5 to TRBJ1-1; 8 bases agree with TRBD1. The CDR3 sequence is 18 residues long. Germline assignment: CDR1 MNHEY and CDR2 SVGAGI. CDR3 loop: CASSYRATGANMNTEAFF. The CDR3 DNA is TGTGCCAGCAGTTACCGAGCGACAGGGGCGAACATGAACACTGAAGCCTTCTTC.

The V gene is TRBV6-5, the J gene TRBJ2-3; TRBD2 aligns across 9 bases. Germline V CDR1 and CDR2: MNHEY, SVGAGI. The CDR3 is 17 amino acids. Trimming cost V 2 bases and J 4 bases; bases outside gene matches: 10. The CDR3 here is CASSYAASGVAADTQYF. The CDR3 coding sequence is TGTGCCAGCAGTTACGCGGCTAGCGGGGTGGCGGCAGATACGCAGTATTTT.

The CDR3 nucleotides are TGCGCCAGCACTCTGATGGACGCCTCTAGCACAGATACGCAGTATTTT. Protein sequence: CASTLMDASSTDTQYF. The chain recombines TRBV5-1 with TRBJ2-3; D call uncertain. The V gene lost 6 bases and the J gene lost 0 bases, with 17 bases spanning the gap. CDR3 length equals 16 residues. Germline lookup yields CDR1 SGHRS and CDR2 YFSETQ. The full variable domain, its missing parts supplied by reference TRBV5-1 and TRBJ2-3, is KAGVTQTPRYLIKTRGQQVTLSCSPISGHRSVSWYQQTPGQGLQFLFEYFSETQRNKGNFPGRFSGRQFSNSRSEMNVSTLELGDSALYLCASTLMDASSTDTQYFGPGTRLTVL.

The count of this clonotype is one. The chain recombines TRBV3-1 with TRBJ1-2; D is undetermined. Trimming stripped 4 bases from V and 6 bases from J, with 12 bases between. Looked up from germline, CDR1 is LGHDT and CDR2 is YNNKEL (reference sequence). The CDR3 totals 13 residues. DNA for the CDR3: TGTGCCAGCAGCCCTACAGCAAACGATGGCTACACCTTC. Translated, it gives CASSPTANDGYTF.

CDR3 region: CSARDLGELNTYEQYF. The CDR3 region has the DNA TGCAGTGCTAGAGATCTGGGGGAACTAAACACCTACGAGCAGTACTTC. This chain uses TRBV20-1 with TRBJ2-7; D possibly uses TRBD1 or TRBD2 (5 bases each). This CDR3 is built from 16 residues. Trimming left V 0 bases short and J 2 bases short, with 17 bases between. Germline V gene lookup returns CDR1 DFQATT and CDR2 SNEGSKA (reference sequence).

Comment on this clonotype: No conserved phenylalanine or tryptophan is present at the end of the CDR3, so a read error is the likely explanation. The chain links TRBV20-1 to TRBJ2-4; either TRBD1 or TRBD2 may supply D (5 bases each). Between the trimmed V and J ends, which lost 3 bases and 0 bases, there was a span of 9 bases. Germline loops: CDR1 DFQATT, CDR2 SNEGSKA (reference sequence). This CDR3 contains 14 residues. The CDR3 coding sequence is TGCAGTGCTAGGGGGGATATAGCCAAAAACATTCAGTACTGC. As protein: CSARGDIAKNIQYC.

The table lists this clonotype with a few counts. The CDR3 reads CASSFGGVGIQYF. The CDR3 DNA sequence: TGTGCCAGCAGTTTTGGGGGGGTCGGCATTCAGTACTTC. V gene TRBV12-3 or TRBV12-4 combines with J gene TRBJ2-4; 7 bases match TRBD2. The junction had 5 bases not matched to a gene; V was cut back by 3 bases and J by 9 bases. The CDR3 runs 13 residues.

The chain uses TRBV9 and TRBJ1-1; no clear D. Germline V gives CDR1 SGDLS, CDR2 YYNGEE. The V end was cut by 3 bases, the J end by 5 bases, with 11 bases between. The length of the CDR3 is 13 residues. CDR3 coding DNA: TGTGCCAGCAGCGCCCAATCTGGGACTGAAGCTTTCTTT. It yields the protein CASSAQSGTEAFF.

The CDR3 bases are TGTGCCAGCACTCCGACAGCCCGGGATTCACCCCTCCACTTT. Translation gives CASTPTARDSPLHF. The gene calls are TRBV12-3 or TRBV12-4 and TRBJ1-6; a possible D gene is TRBD1 (5 bases). This CDR3 contains 14 residues. With 7 bases removed from V and 8 bases from J, the gap between germline ends came to 15 bases.

This clonotype was seen only a few times. The genes are TRBV20-1 and TRBJ2-1, with a tentative D call TRBD1 (6 bases). Trimming took off 4 bases at V and 4 bases at J, with 14 bases between the two ends. The CDR3 is 14 residues long. Germline V gene lookup returns CDR1 DFQATT and CDR2 SNEGSKA (reference sequence). The CDR3 spells CSATRQEGYNEQFF. In DNA, the CDR3 is TGCAGTGCTACGCGACAGGAAGGTTACAATGAGCAGTTCTTC.

The rearrangement joins TRBV29-1 to TRBJ2-1; 8 bases are shared with TRBD1. The V and J ends lost 4 bases and 12 bases, in that order; junction bases with no gene match: 17. From germline, CDR1 is SQVTM and CDR2 ANQGSEA. The CDR3 extends over 15 amino acids. In DNA, the CDR3 is TGCAGCGTTGTGCTTCAGGGGGCCTTCCGTAGTGTGCAGTTCTTC. Its translation is CSVVLQGAFRSVQFF.

In DNA, the CDR3 is TGTGCCAGCTCACCAACGTCGCGGGACAGCTCTGGAAACACCATATATTTT. Protein: CASSPTSRDSSGNTIYF. This rearrangement joins TRBV18 to TRBJ1-3, with TRBD1 matching over 7 bases. From germline, CDR1 is KGHSH and CDR2 LQKENI. The CDR3 runs 17 residues. V lost 2 bases, J lost 0 bases, and 7 bases stayed unmatched.

CDR3 DNA sequence: TGTGCCAGCAGTTCAAGGGGCCCTAACGGTAATGAGCAGTTCTTC. This gives the protein CASSSRGPNGNEQFF. The J gene is TRBJ2-1, the V gene TRBV27; D possibly corresponds to TRBD1 (5 bases). The germline V gene has CDR1 MNHEY and CDR2 SMNVEV (reference sequence). The CDR3 is made up of 15 amino acids. The ends were cut back, 4 bases at V and 7 bases at J, with 17 bases in the middle.

The CDR3 DNA reads TGCAGTGCTAGACAGACGGCTTCCAATGAGCAGTTCTTC. Protein: CSARQTASNEQFF. The genes are TRBV20-1 and TRBJ2-1; D is unresolved. Trimming pared 2 bases from V and 6 bases from J, leaving 11 bases between. Germline V gene data show CDR1 as DFQATT and CDR2 as SNEGSKA (reference sequence). The CDR3 extends over 13 amino acids.

The J gene is TRBJ2-5, the V gene TRBV7-7; D is possibly TRBD2 (5 bases). Germline lookup yields CDR1 SSHAT and CDR2 FNYEAQ (reference sequence). The CDR3 is 13 residues long. Trimming shortened V by 5 bases and J by 1 base, and 8 bases separated the two germline ends. The CDR3 sequence: CASSRGPQETQYF. The CDR3 DNA reads as TGTGCCAGCAGCCGGGGTCCCCAAGAGACCCAGTACTTC. Full variable domain (remainder filled in from reference TRBV7-7 and TRBJ2-5): GAGVSQSPRYKVTKRGQDVTLRCDPISSHATLYWYQQALGQGPEFLTYFNYEAQPDKSGLPSDRFSAERPEGSISTLTIQRTEQRDSAMYRCASSRGPQETQYFGPGTRLLVL.

A few counts support this clonotype. V and J are TRBV20-1 and TRBJ2-7, with TRBD1 identical over 10 bases. With V trimmed by 6 bases and J by 4 bases, 9 bases remained unmatched. The germline CDR1 and CDR2 sequences are DFQATT and SNEGSKA (reference sequence). The CDR3 consists of 14 residues. The CDR3 region has the DNA TGCAGTGCGCCCGGGACAGGGGCTAAATACGAGCAGTACTTC. Amino acid sequence: CSAPGTGAKYEQYF.

The J gene is TRBJ2-1, the V gene TRBV9, with 11 nucleotides matching TRBD2. The CDR3 runs to 17 residues. J was trimmed by 2 bases and V by 3 bases; bases with no gene match: 7. Germline assignment: CDR1 SGDLS and CDR2 YYNGEE. The CDR3 coding sequence is TGTGCCAGCAGCGCCCGTCTAGCGGGAGGCGCCTACAATGAGCAGTTCTTC. As protein: CASSARLAGGAYNEQFF.

This clonotype has just a few counts. In DNA form, the CDR3 reads TGCAGCGTTGATTCTGGCAGGGGCACTGAAGCTTTCTTT. Translated, it gives CSVDSGRGTEAFF. The rearrangement links TRBV29-1 to TRBJ1-1, with D possibly TRBD1 on 6 matching bases. The ends were cut back, 3 bases at V and 4 bases at J, with 12 bases in the middle. The germline gives CDR1 SQVTM, CDR2 ANQGSEA. The CDR3 loop spans 13 amino acids.

J is TRBJ2-1 and V is TRBV12-3 or TRBV12-4, with no clear D. This CDR3 region has 13 residues. Trimming pared 3 bases from V and 7 bases from J, leaving 10 bases between. CDR3 sequence (DNA): TGTGCCAGCAGTTTGAGTGGTTGGAATGAGCAGTTCTTC. It is translated as CASSLSGWNEQFF.

This clonotype has only a few counts. The chain combines TRBV4-1 with TRBJ1-4; 7 bases are shared with TRBD1. The CDR3 is 15 amino acids. The ends lost 4 bases at V and 3 bases at J; junction bases unmatched: 5. Germline V gene lookup returns CDR1 MGHRA and CDR2 YSYEKL. This chain's CDR3 is CASSLDRVPNEKLFF. The CDR3 DNA reads TGCGCCAGCAGCCTAGACAGGGTACCTAATGAAAAACTGTTTTTT.

The genes are TRBV4-3 and TRBJ2-1; D is tentatively TRBD1 or TRBD2 (6 bases each). V shed 0 bases and J shed 8 bases, with 17 bases lying between them. The length of the CDR3 is 16 residues. Germline lookup yields CDR1 LGHNA and CDR2 YSLEER. CDR3 bases: TGCGCCAGCAGCCAAGATAGGGGGGATAGAAGAGATGAGCAGTTCTTC. It is translated as CASSQDRGDRRDEQFF.

The chain recombines TRBV7-9 with TRBJ1-2, with D unresolved. V was pared by 0 bases and J by 5 bases, with 10 bases between. Germline-derived CDR1 and CDR2 are SEHNR and FQNEAQ (reference sequence). The CDR3 length is 14 residues. This CDR3 is CASSLATDRYGYTF. The CDR3, as DNA: TGTGCCAGCAGCTTAGCCACAGACCGGTATGGCTACACCTTC.

CDR3 sequence (DNA): TGTGCCAGCTCACCATTGGTAGGAACAGGAAACAATGAGCAGTTCTTC. It encodes CASSPLVGTGNNEQFF. The chain uses TRBV18 and TRBJ2-1, with D possibly being TRBD1 (5 bases). Germline loops: CDR1 KGHSH, CDR2 LQKENI. V was clipped by 2 bases and J by 5 bases, with 16 bases between them. The CDR3 has 16 amino acids.